Here is one T cell receptor (beta chain) with its context. Its cognate antigen is unknown. This specimen belongs to a study of T cells in localized non-small cell lung cancer. Germline V CDR1 and CDR2: SGHVS, FQNEAQ. Deletions cut 0 bases from V and 4 bases from J, with 16 bases between. The CDR3 runs to 16 residues. Some clones are missing from TCRdb's copy, which holds only in-frame ones; the method was immunoSEQ multiplex PCR. The repertoire holds some 31,000 clones, with about nine tenths as singletons. Points from the study as a whole: A median of about 50 clones ranked among the top 100 in tumor appeared in adjacent lung. Maximal T cell clonality occurred in uninvolved adjacent lung, with tumor ranking below it.

This clonotype originated in a woman aged 40-75 years with stage I lung adenocarcinoma. The sequencing here drew on peripheral blood, taken before any cancer treatment. The rearrangement joins TRBV7-8 to TRBJ2-7; D ambiguous. In DNA form, the CDR3 reads TGTGCCAGCAGCTTAGCCCGATCGATGGAGTTATACGAGCAGTACTTC. It yields the protein CASSLARSMELYEQYF.